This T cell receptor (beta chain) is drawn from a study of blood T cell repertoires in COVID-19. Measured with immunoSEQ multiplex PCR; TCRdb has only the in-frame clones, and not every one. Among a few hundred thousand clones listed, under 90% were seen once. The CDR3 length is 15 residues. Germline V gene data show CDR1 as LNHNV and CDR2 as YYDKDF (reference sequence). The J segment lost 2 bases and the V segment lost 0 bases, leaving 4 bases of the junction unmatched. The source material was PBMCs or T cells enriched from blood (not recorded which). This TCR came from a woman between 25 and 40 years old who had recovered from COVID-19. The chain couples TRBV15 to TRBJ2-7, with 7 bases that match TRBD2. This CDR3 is CATSRDLAETYEQYF. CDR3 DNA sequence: TGTGCCACCAGCAGAGACCTAGCGGAGACCTACGAGCAGTACTTC.